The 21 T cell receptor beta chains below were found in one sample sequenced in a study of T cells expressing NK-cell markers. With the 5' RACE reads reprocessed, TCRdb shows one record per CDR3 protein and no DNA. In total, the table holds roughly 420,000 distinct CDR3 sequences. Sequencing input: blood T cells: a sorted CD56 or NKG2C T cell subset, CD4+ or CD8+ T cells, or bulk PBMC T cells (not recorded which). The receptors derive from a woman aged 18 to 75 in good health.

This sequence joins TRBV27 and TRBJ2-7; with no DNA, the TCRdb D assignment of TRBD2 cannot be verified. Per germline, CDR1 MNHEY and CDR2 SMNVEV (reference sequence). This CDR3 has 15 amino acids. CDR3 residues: CASRLAGGPSWEQYF.

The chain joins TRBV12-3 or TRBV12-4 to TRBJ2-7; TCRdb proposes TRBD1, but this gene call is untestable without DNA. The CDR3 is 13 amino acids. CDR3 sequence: CASSFSGQYEQYF.

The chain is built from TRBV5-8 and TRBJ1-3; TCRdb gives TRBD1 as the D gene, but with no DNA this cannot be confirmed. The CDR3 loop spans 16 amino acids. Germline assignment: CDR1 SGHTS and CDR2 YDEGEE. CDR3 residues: CASRLPTGSPGNTIYF.

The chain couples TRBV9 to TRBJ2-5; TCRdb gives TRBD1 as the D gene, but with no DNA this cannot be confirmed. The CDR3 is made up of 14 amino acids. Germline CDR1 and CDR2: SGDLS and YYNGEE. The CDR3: CASSVGWGRETQYF.

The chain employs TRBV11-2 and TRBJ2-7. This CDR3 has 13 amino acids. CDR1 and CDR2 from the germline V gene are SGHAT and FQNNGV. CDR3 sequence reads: CASSPLPTYEQYF.

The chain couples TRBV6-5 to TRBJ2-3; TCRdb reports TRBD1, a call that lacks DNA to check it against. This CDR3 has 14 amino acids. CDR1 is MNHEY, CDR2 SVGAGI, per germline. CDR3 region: CASSPRQGADTQYF.

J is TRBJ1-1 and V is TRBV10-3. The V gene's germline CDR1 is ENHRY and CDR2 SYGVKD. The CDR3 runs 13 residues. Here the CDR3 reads CAIRDLPQTEAFF.

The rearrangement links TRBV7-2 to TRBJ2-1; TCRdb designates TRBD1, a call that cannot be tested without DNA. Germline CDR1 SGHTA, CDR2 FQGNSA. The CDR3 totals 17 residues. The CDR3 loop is CASSFRKGVGSYNEQFF. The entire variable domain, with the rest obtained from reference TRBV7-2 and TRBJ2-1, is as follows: GAGVSQSPSNKVTEKGKDVELRCDPISGHTALYWYRQSLGQGLEFLIYFQGNSAPDKSGLPSDRFSAERTGGSVSTLTIQRTQQEDSAVYLCASSFRKGVGSYNEQFFGPGTRLTVL.

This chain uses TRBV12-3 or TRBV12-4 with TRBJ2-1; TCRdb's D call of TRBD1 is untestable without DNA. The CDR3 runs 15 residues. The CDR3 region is CASSRTGPLTDEQFF.

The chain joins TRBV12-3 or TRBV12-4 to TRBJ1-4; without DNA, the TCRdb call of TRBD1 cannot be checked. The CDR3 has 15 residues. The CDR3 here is CASGSRQATNEKLFF.

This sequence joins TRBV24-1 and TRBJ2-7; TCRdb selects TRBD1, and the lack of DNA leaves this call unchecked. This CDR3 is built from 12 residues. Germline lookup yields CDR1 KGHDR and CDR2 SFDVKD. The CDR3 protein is CATSDWGHEQYF.

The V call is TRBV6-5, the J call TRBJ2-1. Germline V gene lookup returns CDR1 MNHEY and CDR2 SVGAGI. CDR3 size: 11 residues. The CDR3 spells CASSRSNEQFF.

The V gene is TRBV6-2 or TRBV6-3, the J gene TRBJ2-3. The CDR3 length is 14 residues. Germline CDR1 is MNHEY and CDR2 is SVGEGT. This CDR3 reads CASSYVQSTDTQYF.

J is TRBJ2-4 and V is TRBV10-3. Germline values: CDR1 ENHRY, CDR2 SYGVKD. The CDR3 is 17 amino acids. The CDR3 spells CAISESIFSGAENIQYF.

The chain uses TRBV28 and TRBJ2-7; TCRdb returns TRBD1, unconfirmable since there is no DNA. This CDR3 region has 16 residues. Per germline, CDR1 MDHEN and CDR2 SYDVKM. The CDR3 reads CASSSLGTTKNYEQYF. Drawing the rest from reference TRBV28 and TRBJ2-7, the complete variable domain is DVKVTQSSRYLVKRTGEKVFLECVQDMDHENMFWYRQDPGLGLRLIYFSYDVKMKEKGDIPEGYSVSREKKERFSLILESASTNQTSMYLCASSSLGTTKNYEQYFGPGTRLTVT.

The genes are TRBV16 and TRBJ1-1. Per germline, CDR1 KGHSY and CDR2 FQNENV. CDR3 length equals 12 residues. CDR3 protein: CASSQLVLEAFF.

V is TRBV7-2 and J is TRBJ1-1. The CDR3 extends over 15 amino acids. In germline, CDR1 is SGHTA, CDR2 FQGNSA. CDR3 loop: CASSLAWTVNTEAFF.

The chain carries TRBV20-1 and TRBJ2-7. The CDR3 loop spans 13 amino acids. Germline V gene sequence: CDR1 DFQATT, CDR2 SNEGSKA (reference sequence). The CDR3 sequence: CSARGGVSYEQYF.

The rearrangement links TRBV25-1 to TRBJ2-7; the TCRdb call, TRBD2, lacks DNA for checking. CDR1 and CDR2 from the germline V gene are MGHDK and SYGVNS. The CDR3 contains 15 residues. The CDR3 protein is CASSDRLAGTYEQYF.

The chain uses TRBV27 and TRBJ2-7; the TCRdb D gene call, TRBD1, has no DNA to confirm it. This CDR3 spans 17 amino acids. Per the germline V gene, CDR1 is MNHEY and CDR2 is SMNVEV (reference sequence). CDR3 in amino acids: CASSPGQGAPLAYEQYF.

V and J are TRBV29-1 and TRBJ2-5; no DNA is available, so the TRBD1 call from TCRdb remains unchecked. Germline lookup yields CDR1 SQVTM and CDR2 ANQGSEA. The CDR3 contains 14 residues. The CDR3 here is CSVLRAGGRETQYF.